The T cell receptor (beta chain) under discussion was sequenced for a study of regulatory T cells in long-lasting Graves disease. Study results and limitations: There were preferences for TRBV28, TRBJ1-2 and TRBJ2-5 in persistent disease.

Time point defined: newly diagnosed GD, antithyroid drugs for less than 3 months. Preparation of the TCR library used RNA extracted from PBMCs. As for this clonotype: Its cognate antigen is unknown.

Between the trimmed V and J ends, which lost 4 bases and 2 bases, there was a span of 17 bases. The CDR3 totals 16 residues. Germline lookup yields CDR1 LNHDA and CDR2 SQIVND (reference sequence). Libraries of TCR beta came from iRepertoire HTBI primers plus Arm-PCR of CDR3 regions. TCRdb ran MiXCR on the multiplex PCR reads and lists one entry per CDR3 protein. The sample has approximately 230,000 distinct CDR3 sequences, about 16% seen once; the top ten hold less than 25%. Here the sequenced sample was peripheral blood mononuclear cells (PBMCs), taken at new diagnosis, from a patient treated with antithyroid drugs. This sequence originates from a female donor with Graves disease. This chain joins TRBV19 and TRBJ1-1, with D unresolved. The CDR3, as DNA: TGTGCCAGTAGTACGACTGGGGAGGTGTCAAACACTGAAGCTTTCTTT. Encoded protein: CASSTTGEVSNTEAFF.